The 10 T cell receptor beta chains given below trace back to one sample, sequenced in a study of cytomegalovirus exposure and HLA in healthy donors. In the PCR, 60 Vbeta and 13 Jbeta primers were used. Sequencing used immunoSEQ multiplex PCR; TCRdb keeps in-frame clones, though not all of them. The table records around 180,000 clones, 75% to 90% of them present only once. Sequenced: PBMCs. These receptors were taken from a man aged 30-40 years in good health and CMV-seropositive.

The CDR3 sequence: CASSMAGYSDTQYF. CDR3 in DNA: TGTGCCAGTAGTATGGCGGGGTATTCGGATACGCAGTATTTT. V usage is TRBV19 and J usage is TRBJ2-3; maybe TRBD2 (6 bases). CDR3 size: 14 residues. Germline loops: CDR1 LNHDA, CDR2 SQIVND (reference sequence). V lost 3 bases and J 6 bases, leaving 13 bases between the germline ends.

The chain carries TRBV7-6 and TRBJ2-5; TRBD2 matches at 12 bases. Germline V gene sequence: CDR1 SGHVS, CDR2 FNYEAQ. The CDR3 loop spans 14 amino acids. V dropped 1 base and J dropped 9; count of bases not matched to a gene: 3. The CDR3 loop is CASSLGTSGAAQYF. CDR3 bases: TGTGCCAGCAGCTTAGGGACTAGCGGGGCAGCCCAGTACTTC.

This chain connects TRBV4-1 to TRBJ1-2; 9 nucleotides match TRBD1. This CDR3 spans 16 amino acids. Germline CDR1 MGHRA, CDR2 YSYEKL. V gave up 0 bases and J gave up 7 bases; unmatched junction bases: 9. CDR3 in amino acids: CASSQELRDREIGYTF. CDR3 bases: TGCGCCAGCAGCCAAGAACTCCGGGACAGGGAGATTGGCTACACCTTC.

The genes are TRBV13 and TRBJ1-1; 9 positions match TRBD1. Per the germline V gene, CDR1 is PRHDT and CDR2 is FYEKMQ (reference sequence). Trimming removed 5 bases from V and 11 bases from J; junction bases left unmatched: 9. This CDR3 is built from 13 residues. For the CDR3, the DNA is TGTGCCAGCAGCGCGACCGGGACAGGGAGGGCTTTCTTT. Translation: CASSATGTGRAFF.

Of note for this clone: This CDR3 is also generated by other DNA sequences in the sample. The chain joins TRBV14 to TRBJ1-1; 7 nucleotides match TRBD1. The CDR3 extends over 14 amino acids. Germline V lookup: CDR1 SGHDN, CDR2 FVKESK. V gave up 3 bases and J gave up 8 bases; unmatched junction bases: 9. The CDR3 DNA follows: TGTGCCAGCAGCCAGTACAGGGGTCCGGAGGAAGCTTTCTTT. Translation: CASSQYRGPEEAFF.

This chain uses TRBV10-3 with TRBJ1-2; TRBD1 might be the D (5 bases). The CDR3 length is 12 residues. The germline V gene encodes CDR1 ENHRY and CDR2 SYGVKD. Trimming removed 7 bases at V and 3 bases at J, with 9 bases between. This chain's CDR3 is CAINTGDYGYTF. CDR3 coding DNA: TGTGCCATCAACACAGGTGACTATGGCTACACCTTC.

The chain has TRBV30 and TRBJ2-2, with 10 bases aligning to TRBD1. CDR3 length equals 16 residues. Per germline, CDR1 GTSNPN and CDR2 SVGIG (reference sequence). J gave up 5 bases and V 5 bases, and 11 bases lay outside the gene matches. DNA for the CDR3: TGTGCCTGGGCCCGGGACAGGGGCCGTCTTACCGGGGAGCTGTTTTTT. Its translation: CAWARDRGRLTGELFF. Variable domain in full (rest from reference TRBV30 and TRBJ2-2): SQTIHQWPATLVQPVGSPLSLECTVEGTSNPNLYWYRQAAGRGLQLLFYSVGIGQISSEVPQNLSASRPQDRQFILSSKKLLLSDSGFYLCAWARDRGRLTGELFFGEGSRLTVL.

The chain has TRBV6-1 and TRBJ2-7, with a weak D call TRBD2 (5 bases). The germline gives CDR1 MNHNS, CDR2 SASEGT. The CDR3 length is 14 residues. The V end was cut by 2 bases, the J end by 3 bases, with 11 bases between. CDR3: CASSEYGRDYEQYF. CDR3 in DNA: TGTGCCAGCAGTGAATACGGACGGGACTACGAGCAGTACTTC.

V and J are TRBV11-3 and TRBJ2-2; no definite D call. The germline CDR1 and CDR2 sequences are SGHNT and YENEEA. This CDR3 is built from 16 residues. Trimming pared 5 bases from V and 5 bases from J, leaving 18 bases between. The CDR3 loop reads CASSPGSGTRTGELFF. The CDR3 DNA reads as TGTGCCAGCAGCCCCGGGTCTGGAACACGGACCGGGGAGCTGTTTTTT.

The chain recombines TRBV7-2 with TRBJ2-7; D is possibly TRBD2 (5 bases). The length of the CDR3 is 16 residues. Trimming took off 1 base at V and 0 bases at J, with 13 bases between the two ends. The germline V gene has CDR1 SGHTA and CDR2 FQGNSA. The CDR3: CASSLGVGLASYEQYF. For the CDR3, the DNA is TGTGCCAGCAGCTTAGGAGTCGGGCTAGCCTCCTACGAGCAGTACTTC.